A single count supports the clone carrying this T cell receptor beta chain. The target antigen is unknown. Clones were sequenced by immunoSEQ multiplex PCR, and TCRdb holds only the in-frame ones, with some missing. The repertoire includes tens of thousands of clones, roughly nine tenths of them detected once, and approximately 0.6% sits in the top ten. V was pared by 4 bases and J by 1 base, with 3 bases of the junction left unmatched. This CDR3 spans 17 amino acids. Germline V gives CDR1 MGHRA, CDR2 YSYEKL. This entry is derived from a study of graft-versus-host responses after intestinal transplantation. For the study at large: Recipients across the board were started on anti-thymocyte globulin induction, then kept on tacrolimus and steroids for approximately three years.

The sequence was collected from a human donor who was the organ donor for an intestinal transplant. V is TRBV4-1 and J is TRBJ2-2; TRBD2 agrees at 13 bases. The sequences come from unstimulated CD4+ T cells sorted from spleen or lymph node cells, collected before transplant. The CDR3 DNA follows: TGCGCCAGCAGCCGACTAGCGGGAGGCCGGAACACCGGGGAGCTGTTTTTT. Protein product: CASSRLAGGRNTGELFF.